The entry below gives a single T cell receptor beta chain sequence along with its context. This entry is derived from a study of blood T cell repertoires in COVID-19. Looking at the study overall: From the United States, Italy and Spain came samples of acute and convalescent COVID-19.

V was shortened by 5 bases and J by 1 base, with 12 bases between the two germline ends. The CDR3 is made up of 14 amino acids. The germline V gene has CDR1 MNHEY and CDR2 SVGAGI. The assay was immunoSEQ multiplex PCR, and TCRdb's table has in-frame clones only and misses some. This table has approximately 130,000 clones, 85% appearing once. The chain is built from TRBV6-5 and TRBJ2-7; a weak D match, TRBD1 (6 bases). Sequencing was done on a sample of peripheral blood. The receptor was derived from a human donor in a cohort sampled during active COVID-19. For the CDR3, the DNA is TGTGCCAGCAGTCGGCGGACAGCGTCCTACGAGCAGTACTTC. Amino acids: CASSRRTASYEQYF.